The rows below give T cell receptor beta chains drawn from one sample of a study of early T cells in non-severe SARS-CoV-2 infection. TCRdb reprocessed the 5' RACE reads with MiXCR, giving one entry per CDR3 protein. The table has about 46,000 distinct CDR3 sequences, about 5.3% seen once; the top ten hold approximately 5.1%. The sequencing here drew on whole blood, taken at baseline. These receptors all come from an adult who was a healthcare worker with PCR-confirmed SARS-CoV-2 infection or an uninfected control (not recorded which). Both conserved end residues are part of each CDR3. D genes are given only for firm matches. Size is omitted from some rows. Given values are once, few, many or a class for expanded clones.

TRBD2	many	TRBJ2-5	TRBV3-1	CASSQVPPPAGGGETQYF	TGTGCCAGCAGCCAAGTTCCTCCCCCAGCGGGAGGGGGAGAGACCCAGTACTTC
TRBD1	many	TRBJ2-7	TRBV20-1	CSARTGNIYEQYF	TGCAGTGCAAGGACAGGGAACATATACGAGCAGTACTTC
TRBD2	many	TRBJ2-7	TRBV6-1	CASRGTSGKYEQYF	TGTGCCAGCAGGGGGACTAGCGGGAAGTACGAGCAGTACTTC
.	many	TRBJ2-3	TRBV28	CASRGQLITDTQYF	TGTGCCAGCAGAGGACAGCTTATAACAGATACGCAGTATTTT
TRBD1	many	TRBJ1-2	TRBV11-2	CASSLEFYEGADGYTF	TGTGCCAGCAGCTTAGAATTTTATGAGGGGGCGGATGGCTACACCTTC
.	many	TRBJ2-1	TRBV19	CASSTSRDIDNEQFF	TGTGCCAGTAGTACCTCCCGGGACATTGACAATGAGCAGTTCTTC
.	many	TRBJ1-1	TRBV3-1	CASSQGQGNTEAFF	TGTGCCAGCAGCCAAGGGCAGGGCAACACTGAAGCTTTCTTT
.	many	TRBJ1-5	TRBV28	CASSLTVGNGNQPQHF	TGTGCCAGCAGTTTGACAGTGGGAAATGGCAATCAGCCCCAGCATTTT
TRBD1	many	TRBJ2-1	TRBV11-2	CASSVDRGVSEFF	TGTGCCAGCAGCGTAGACAGGGGGGTTTCGGAGTTCTTC
.	few	TRBJ2-1	TRBV7-3	CASSITGGGIDNEQFF	TGTGCCAGCAGCATAACAGGAGGGGGTATTGACAATGAGCAGTTCTTC
.	.	TRBJ1-5	TRBV7-8	CASSVSWLKSLSNQPQHF	TGTGCCAGCAGCGTAAGTTGGTTGAAGAGTTTAAGCAATCAGCCCCAGCATTTT
.	many	TRBJ1-1	TRBV10-3	CAISESRNTEAFF	TGTGCCATCAGTGAGTCAAGGAACACTGAAGCTTTCTTT
.	many	TRBJ2-1	TRBV6-4	CATRPGLASNEQFF	TGTGCAACGCGACCCGGGCTAGCGTCGAATGAGCAGTTCTTC
.	few	TRBJ2-7	TRBV11-1	CASSPNRDLTYEQYF	TGTGCCAGCAGCCCCAACAGGGACTTAACCTACGAGCAGTACTTC
TRBD2	.	TRBJ2-1	TRBV4-1	CASSQVGTSGSEQFF	TGCGCCAGCAGCCAAGTTGGGACTAGCGGTAGTGAGCAGTTCTTC
.	many	TRBJ1-4	TRBV7-9	CASNSGGRAVDNEKLFF	TGTGCCAGCAATTCCGGTGGCAGGGCGGTCGATAATGAAAAACTGTTTTTT
.	many	TRBJ2-3	TRBV7-8	CASSRGRRTDTQYF	TGTGCCAGCAGCCGCGGGCGCCGCACAGATACGCAGTATTTT
TRBD1	many	TRBJ1-3	TRBV6-2/TRBV6-3	CASNDAGTGRNTIYF	TGTGCCAGCAATGATGCCGGGACAGGGCGGAACACCATATATTTT
TRBD1	few	TRBJ1-6	TRBV7-8	CASSPRQGLDSPLHF	TGTGCCAGCAGCCCTCGACAGGGATTGGATTCACCCCTCCACTTT
.	many	TRBJ1-6	TRBV12-3/TRBV12-4	CASSSSTDSYNSPLHF	TGTGCCAGCAGTTCCAGCACCGACAGCTATAATTCACCCCTCCACTTT
TRBD2	many	TRBJ2-5	TRBV4-1	CASSQNPTSGQETQYF	TGCGCCAGCAGCCAAAACCCTACTAGCGGTCAAGAGACCCAGTACTTC
.	few	TRBJ1-3	TRBV4-1	CASSLETAGNTIYF	TGCGCCAGCAGCCTAGAGACAGCTGGAAACACCATATATTTT
.	many	TRBJ2-7	TRBV7-2	CASSKARSEQYF	TGTGCCAGCAGCAAGGCCCGGAGCGAGCAGTACTTC
.	many	TRBJ2-3	TRBV12-3/TRBV12-4	CASSAEPAADTQYF	TGTGCCAGCAGTGCAGAACCAGCAGCAGATACGCAGTATTTT
TRBD2	.	TRBJ2-3	TRBV5-1	CASSSKGTSGSNTQYF	TGCGCCAGCAGCTCAAAGGGGACTAGCGGGAGTAATACGCAGTATTTT
TRBD2	.	TRBJ2-3	TRBV7-9	CASSPPRAGGPDTQYF	TGTGCCAGCAGCCCCCCGCGAGCGGGAGGCCCAGATACGCAGTATTTT
.	few	TRBJ2-7	TRBV30	CAWRPGGTSYEQYF	TGTGCCTGGAGGCCCGGCGGGACTTCCTACGAGCAGTACTTC
.	many	TRBJ2-3	TRBV25-1	CASSEYDGSLTDTQYF	TGTGCCAGCAGTGAATACGACGGGAGCCTCACAGATACGCAGTATTTT
TRBD2	few	TRBJ2-3	TRBV18	CASSPGAGFADTQYF	TGTGCCAGCTCACCTGGAGCGGGATTTGCAGATACGCAGTATTTT
.	many	TRBJ2-7	TRBV30	CAWSVAVAGYEQYF	TGTGCCTGGAGTGTAGCAGTGGCTGGCTACGAGCAGTACTTC
.	few	TRBJ1-4	TRBV28	CASSNRALNEKLFF	TGTGCCAGCAGTAACCGGGCCCTAAATGAAAAACTGTTTTTT
.	many	TRBJ2-3	TRBV28	CASTKGGAGTDTQYF	TGTGCCAGCACCAAGGGGGGGGCGGGTACAGATACGCAGTATTTT
.	many	TRBJ2-7	TRBV12-3/TRBV12-4	CASSSGTSGEQYF	TGTGCCAGCAGTTCCGGGACGAGCGGCGAGCAGTACTTC
.	.	TRBJ2-1	TRBV29-1	CSVDSYNEQFF	TGCAGCGTTGACTCCTACAATGAGCAGTTCTTC
TRBD2	.	TRBJ2-7	TRBV18	CASSPPGTSGVYEQYF	TGTGCCAGCTCACCCCCCGGGACTAGCGGGGTCTACGAGCAGTACTTC
.	many	TRBJ2-1	TRBV12-3/TRBV12-4	CASSLGPLREQFF	TGTGCCAGCAGTTTGGGGCCGTTGAGGGAGCAGTTCTTC
TRBD2	.	TRBJ2-1	TRBV5-1	CASGPSGDYNEQFF	TGCGCCAGCGGACCTAGCGGGGATTACAATGAGCAGTTCTTC
.	.	TRBJ2-2	TRBV10-1	CASSARGHTGELFF	TGCGCCAGCAGTGCCCGGGGTCACACCGGGGAGCTGTTTTTT
.	few	TRBJ1-2	TRBV28	CASSLGGVSGYGYTF	TGTGCCAGCAGCCTAGGGGGGGTCTCTGGCTATGGCTACACCTTC
TRBD2	.	TRBJ2-3	TRBV6-5	CASSLRGGRGDTQYF	TGTGCCAGCAGCCTACGGGGCGGGAGGGGAGATACGCAGTATTTT
TRBD2	.	TRBJ2-3	TRBV2	CASTDSGRLKDTQYF	TGTGCCAGCACGGATAGCGGGAGGCTTAAAGATACGCAGTATTTT
TRBD1	many	TRBJ1-1	TRBV7-3	CASSRDRDTEAFF	TGTGCCAGCAGCAGAGACAGGGACACTGAAGCTTTCTTT
.	.	TRBJ1-4	TRBV20-1	CSALRESNEKLFF	TGCAGTGCTCTTCGGGAATCCAATGAAAAACTGTTTTTT
.	many	TRBJ1-2	TRBV18	CASSPAMRDYTF	TGTGCCAGCTCACCCGCCATGAGAGACTACACCTTC
TRBD1	many	TRBJ1-2	TRBV12-3/TRBV12-4	CASSLKGTVYGYTF	TGTGCCAGCAGTTTAAAGGGGACAGTGTATGGCTACACCTTC
.	many	TRBJ2-5	TRBV20-1	CSARDKTGLGETQYF	TGCAGTGCTAGAGATAAAACAGGGCTTGGGGAGACCCAGTACTTC
TRBD1	many	TRBJ2-7	TRBV5-7	CASSERAGRGRMGEQYF	TGTGCCAGCAGCGAACGGGCGGGCAGGGGGCGCATGGGCGAGCAGTACTTC
TRBD2	many	TRBJ2-2	TRBV4-1	CASSGLADNTGELFF	TGCGCCAGCAGTGGACTAGCAGACAACACCGGGGAGCTGTTTTTT
TRBD1	.	TRBJ1-2	TRBV19	CASSPARQGGVYGYTF	TGTGCCAGTAGTCCCGCGCGACAGGGGGGCGTCTATGGCTACACCTTC
TRBD2	many	TRBJ2-1	TRBV6-5	CASSSSSGRYNEQFF	TGTGCCAGCAGTTCCTCGAGCGGGAGGTACAATGAGCAGTTCTTC
.	.	TRBJ1-4	TRBV28	CASTSQGLGDEKLFF	TGTGCCAGCACTTCACAGGGCTTAGGGGATGAAAAACTGTTTTTT
.	few	TRBJ2-7	TRBV2	CASTLARGHEQYF	TGTGCCAGCACCTTAGCTAGGGGCCACGAGCAGTACTTC
.	few	TRBJ2-1	TRBV5-1	CASSSLRIGYNEQFF	TGCGCCAGCAGCTCCCTGCGAATCGGATACAATGAGCAGTTCTTC
.	few	TRBJ2-1	TRBV29-1	CSVPPRREGPRGNEQFF	TGCAGCGTCCCGCCTAGAAGGGAAGGCCCTCGAGGCAATGAGCAGTTCTTC
TRBD1	.	TRBJ2-5	TRBV19	CASSTRQGAKTQYF	TGTGCCAGTAGTACCCGACAGGGGGCGAAGACCCAGTACTTC
.	.	TRBJ2-7	TRBV7-9	CASSLAGPDEQYF	TGTGCCAGCAGCTTAGCAGGCCCTGACGAGCAGTACTTC
.	many	TRBJ2-2	TRBV1	CTSSQDRRRETQNTGELFF	TGCACCAGCAGCCAAGATCGCCGGCGGGAGACCCAGAACACCGGGGAGCTGTTTTTT
TRBD1	many	TRBJ1-5	TRBV19	CASSTGGGQPQHF	TGTGCCAGCTCGACAGGGGGGGGACAGCCCCAGCATTTT
.	many	TRBJ2-7	TRBV7-8	CASSPLDEQYF	TGTGCCAGCAGCCCCTTAGACGAGCAGTACTTC
TRBD1	.	TRBJ2-2	TRBV20-1	CSAPRQGYTGELFF	TGCAGTGCTCCCCGACAGGGTTACACCGGGGAGCTGTTTTTT